This T cell receptor (beta chain) was observed in a study of T cell repertoires in cytomegalovirus infection. Study-level information: HLA-B-restricted CMV epitopes that are well studied, plus recently identified HLA-C-restricted ones, were used by the study.

The CDR3 covers 16 residues. Germline V gene sequence: CDR1 MNHEY, CDR2 SMNVEV (reference sequence). The V end lost 4 bases, the J end lost 4 bases, and 20 bases lay between the germline ends. One entry per CDR3 protein, called by TCRdb with MiXCR from the reads. The table has hundreds of thousands of distinct CDR3 sequences, under 55% seen once. This clonotype came up once. Antigen specificity is unknown. The TCR sequence derives from a human donor in good health (CMV status not recorded). Some clones in this sample may be carry-over from other donors' samples. This sequence joins TRBV27 and TRBJ2-7; tentatively, D is TRBD1 or TRBD2 (6 bases each). The sample in question was cultured PBMCs, obtained from culture after CMV antigen stimulation. The CDR3 region is CASSWRGTGRIYEQYF. For the CDR3, the DNA is TGTGCCAGCAGTTGGAGGGGCACAGGGAGGATTTACGAGCAGTACTTC.